This T cell receptor beta chain was sequenced in a study of T cells after yellow fever vaccination. This clonotype appeared a few times. The antigen remains unidentified. General study results and limits: When the response was secondary, it was weaker but reached its peak faster, day 5 versus 15.

Trimming left V 7 bases short and J 6 bases short, with 16 bases between. Germline CDR1 and CDR2: MNHEY and SVGEGT. CDR3 length equals 14 residues. Making TCR cDNA involved 5'RACE template switching, which added UMIs and a universal primer site. TCRdb passed the 5' RACE reads through MiXCR, listing each CDR3 protein once. The sample includes some 320,000 distinct CDR3 sequences, over 3.5% of them seen just once. This material consisted of PBMCs, taken 15 days after the yellow fever booster vaccination. This receptor was identified in a man aged 18 to 29 who received the YFV17D yellow fever vaccine. This sequence joins TRBV6-2 or TRBV6-3 and TRBJ1-5; D possibly corresponds to TRBD1 (6 bases). CDR3 in amino acids: CASNPFLRGQPQHF. The CDR3 nucleotides are TGTGCCAGCAACCCGTTCCTCAGGGGTCAGCCCCAGCATTTT.